The 29 T cell receptor beta chains given below trace back to one sample, sequenced in a study of radiotherapy plus CTLA-4 blockade in lung cancer. Data came from immunoSEQ multiplex PCR; TCRdb stores just in-frame clones and leaves some out. The table lists about 70,000 clones, approximately 79% of them singletons. The sample in question was peripheral blood, obtained from a patient treated with radiotherapy plus ipilimumab. The receptor set was obtained from a human donor with non-small cell lung cancer who had a complete response to radiotherapy plus ipilimumab.

This chain uses TRBV30 with TRBJ1-4; 8 bases agree with TRBD1. The CDR3 totals 13 residues. The germline V gene has CDR1 GTSNPN and CDR2 SVGIG (reference sequence). V trimming: 1 base; J trimming: 13 bases; junction bases outside the gene matches: 8. This chain's CDR3 is CAWSEAGGERLFF. The CDR3 nucleotides are TGTGCCTGGAGTGAGGCAGGGGGCGAGCGACTGTTTTTT.

V usage is TRBV7-6 and J usage is TRBJ2-5, with D hard to call. This CDR3 is built from 15 residues. In germline, CDR1 is SGHVS, CDR2 FNYEAQ. Trimming took off 3 bases at V and 1 base at J, with 12 bases between the two ends. CDR3 sequence: CASSLSPASQETQYF. The CDR3 DNA is TGTGCCAGCAGCTTGAGCCCAGCAAGCCAAGAGACCCAGTACTTC.

This clone has a handful of counts. The chain has TRBV30 and TRBJ1-2; D not resolved. The CDR3 contains 12 residues. The germline V gene encodes CDR1 GTSNPN and CDR2 SVGIG (reference sequence). Trimming took 2 bases from V and 6 from J, leaving 10 bases between them. The CDR3 DNA reads TGTGCCTGGAGTCGCCAGATAAATGGCTACACCTTC. As protein: CAWSRQINGYTF.

V gene TRBV4-3 combines with J gene TRBJ2-1, with 8 bases matching TRBD1. Trimming at V came to 0 bases and at J to 6 bases, leaving 7 bases not matched to a gene. The length of the CDR3 is 16 residues. Germline-derived CDR1 and CDR2 are LGHNA and YSLEER. This CDR3 is CASSQETRQGANEQFF. DNA for the CDR3: TGCGCCAGCAGCCAAGAAACCCGCCAGGGGGCCAATGAGCAGTTCTTC.

This clone has only one observation. CDR3 loop: CASSSRVDQPQHF. Here the CDR3 DNA reads TGTGCCAGCAGCTCCAGGGTGGATCAGCCCCAGCATTTT. The chain joins TRBV7-8 to TRBJ1-5; a possible D gene is TRBD1 (5 bases). The ends were cut back, 4 bases at V and 5 bases at J, with 9 bases in the middle. The CDR3 has 13 residues. From germline, CDR1 is SGHVS and CDR2 FQNEAQ.

This clone has only a few counts. This chain uses TRBV6-5 with TRBJ2-7, with 9 bases that match TRBD2. This CDR3 spans 15 amino acids. V dropped 2 bases and J dropped 6; count of bases not matched to a gene: 8. CDR1 is MNHEY, CDR2 SVGAGI, per germline. The CDR3 DNA is TGTGCCAGCAGTTACGGTTCTCTAGCGGGGAGCGAGCAGTACTTC. Amino acid sequence: CASSYGSLAGSEQYF.

This chain connects TRBV30 to TRBJ1-4; D remains unclear. The CDR3 has 13 amino acids. From germline, CDR1 is GTSNPN and CDR2 SVGIG (reference sequence). Trimming left V 4 bases short and J 8 bases short, with 14 bases between. CDR3 loop: CAWNTGLAEKLFF. The CDR3 nucleotides read TGTGCCTGGAACACCGGTTTGGCCGAAAAACTGTTTTTT.

This chain joins TRBV15 and TRBJ1-1, with 8 bases that match TRBD1. The CDR3 has 13 residues. The V gene end was trimmed by 3 bases and the J gene end by 3 bases; junction bases not matched to a gene: 0. Germline CDR1 is LNHNV and CDR2 is YYDKDF (reference sequence). The CDR3 here is CATSRDRDTEAFF. The DNA for the CDR3 is TGTGCCACCAGCAGGGACAGGGACACTGAAGCTTTCTTT.

There are a few counts of this clone. This chain uses TRBV7-2 with TRBJ2-3; 7 bases are shared with TRBD1. The CDR3 covers 15 residues. V shed 1 base, J shed 1 base, and the junction held 2 bases outside the gene matches. Germline V gives CDR1 SGHTA, CDR2 FQGNSA. CDR3 DNA sequence: TGTGCCAGCAGCTTAGTAAGGGGGCGCACAGATACGCAGTATTTT. Translation: CASSLVRGRTDTQYF.

This clone was recorded once. The rearrangement joins TRBV9 to TRBJ2-7, with 7 bases fitting TRBD1. Trimming removed 3 bases from V and 3 bases from J; junction bases left unmatched: 6. Germline CDR1 and CDR2: SGDLS and YYNGEE. The CDR3 is made up of 14 amino acids. The CDR3 region is CASSASGQSYEQYF. Here the CDR3 DNA reads TGTGCCAGCAGCGCCTCGGGACAGAGCTACGAGCAGTACTTC.

The chain uses TRBV29-1 and TRBJ2-5; D may be TRBD2 (6 bases). The V gene's germline CDR1 is SQVTM and CDR2 ANQGSEA. The CDR3 is 14 residues long. V was shortened by 2 bases and J by 5 bases, with 15 bases between the two germline ends. The CDR3 region has the DNA TGCAGCGTTGAAAGGCGGGGCCGGTGGGAGACCCAGTACTTC. Its protein is CSVERRGRWETQYF.

The genes are TRBV5-1 and TRBJ2-6, with D unclear. This CDR3 spans 15 amino acids. Germline V gives CDR1 SGHRS, CDR2 YFSETQ. Trimming stripped 5 bases from V and 1 base from J, with 10 bases between. The CDR3 coding sequence is TGCGCCAGCAGAATCGACAAGTCTGGGGCCAACGTCCTGACTTTC. This encodes CASRIDKSGANVLTF.

This chain joins TRBV5-1 and TRBJ2-1; possible D gene TRBD2, 5 bases. Trimming stripped 2 bases from V and 0 bases from J, with 24 bases between. Germline loops: CDR1 SGHRS, CDR2 YFSETQ. This CDR3 spans 20 amino acids. CDR3 nucleotide sequence: TGCGCCAGCAGCTTTAGTAAGGATGCGGGCTATTCCAGCTCCTACAATGAGCAGTTCTTC. Its protein is CASSFSKDAGYSSSYNEQFF.

The V gene is TRBV7-9, the J gene TRBJ1-4; weak D call: TRBD1 (5 bases). V lost 3 bases to trimming and J lost 6 bases, with 11 bases between them. The length of the CDR3 is 14 residues. Germline CDR1 reads SEHNR; CDR2 reads FQNEAQ (reference sequence). The chain's CDR3 is CASSLRQSDEKLFF. The CDR3, as DNA: TGTGCCAGCAGCTTGAGACAGTCAGATGAAAAACTGTTTTTT.

CDR3 nucleotides: TGTGCCAGCAGTTCCAACTCGGTGGGGTACCAAGAGACCCAGTACTTC. This translates into CASSSNSVGYQETQYF. The chain links TRBV27 to TRBJ2-5; D gene uncertain. Trimming removed 4 bases at V and 0 bases at J, with 15 bases between. Germline CDR1 MNHEY, CDR2 SMNVEV (reference sequence). The CDR3 is 16 amino acids.

This chain links TRBV7-2 with TRBJ1-3; TRBD1 is a possible D gene (5 bases). CDR1 and CDR2 from the germline V gene are SGHTA and FQGNSA. Trimming pared 5 bases from V and 1 base from J, leaving 15 bases between. This CDR3 is built from 16 residues. CDR3 in amino acids: CASSQFSRGSGNTIYF. The CDR3 DNA reads TGTGCCAGCAGCCAGTTTTCAAGGGGTTCTGGAAACACCATATATTTT.

Notes on this clone: The germline gene is not matched at one end of the junction; a read error may be the cause. The chain joins TRBV4-3 to TRBJ2-4, with 7 bases matching TRBD1. The CDR3 contains 15 residues. Germline V gives CDR1 LGHNA, CDR2 YSLEER. CDR3 DNA sequence: TGCGCCAGCAGCCAAGGGCAGGGGGACGCAAACGTTCAGTACTTC. Its protein product is CASSQGQGDANVQYF.

The CDR3 region is CASSFGVAGASSTDTQYF. The CDR3, as DNA: TGTGCCAGCAGCTTTGGGGTAGCGGGAGCCTCAAGCACAGATACGCAGTATTTT. The V and J genes are TRBV12-1 and TRBJ2-3; the D call in the table, TRBD2, was not verified against the DNA. TRBV12-1 is an annotated pseudogene. The CDR3 is 18 amino acids.

The chain recombines TRBV7-2 with TRBJ2-5, with TRBD1 matching over 11 bases. The trim removed 5 bases at V and 7 bases at J, leaving 9 bases unmatched. The length of the CDR3 is 15 residues. CDR1 SGHTA and CDR2 FQGNSA come from the germline V gene. CDR3 in DNA: TGTGCCAGCAGCCCGCTGGACAGGGGGCTGGGGACCCAGTACTTC. It encodes CASSPLDRGLGTQYF.

This chain connects TRBV13 to TRBJ2-7; weak D call: TRBD2 (6 bases). Per germline, CDR1 PRHDT and CDR2 FYEKMQ (reference sequence). The CDR3 is 13 residues long. V was cut by 2 bases and J by 2 bases, with 7 bases left in between. For the CDR3, the DNA is TGTGCCAGCAGCTTAAAGCGGGCCTACGAGCAGTACGTC. Protein: CASSLKRAYEQYV.

The V gene is TRBV5-1, the J gene TRBJ2-2, with a weak D call TRBD1 (6 bases). The V end lost 1 base, the J end lost 4 bases, and 20 bases lay between the germline ends. The germline V gene encodes CDR1 SGHRS and CDR2 YFSETQ. CDR3 length: 18 residues. The CDR3 here is CASSLQLFQTGSTGELFF. The CDR3 DNA reads as TGCGCCAGCAGCTTGCAGCTGTTTCAAACAGGGAGCACCGGGGAGCTGTTTTTT. Full variable domain (remainder filled in from reference TRBV5-1 and TRBJ2-2): KAGVTQTPRYLIKTRGQQVTLSCSPISGHRSVSWYQQTPGQGLQFLFEYFSETQRNKGNFPGRFSGRQFSNSRSEMNVSTLELGDSALYLCASSLQLFQTGSTGELFFGEGSRLTVL.

The chain uses TRBV27 and TRBJ2-1; possible D gene TRBD2, 6 bases. Trimming took 6 bases from V and 4 from J, leaving 16 bases between them. CDR1 and CDR2 from the germline V gene are MNHEY and SMNVEV (reference sequence). CDR3 size: 15 residues. The CDR3 DNA is TGTGCCAGCAGCGGGACTCCGGGGGTGTACAATGAGCAGTTCTTC. It translates to CASSGTPGVYNEQFF.

V and J are TRBV29-1 and TRBJ2-5; D tentatively reads TRBD1 or TRBD2 (6 bases each). CDR3 length: 13 residues. The germline CDR1 and CDR2 sequences are SQVTM and ANQGSEA. V was shortened by 5 bases and J by 4 bases, with 14 bases between the two germline ends. CDR3 DNA: TGCAGCGTTATACCCAGGGGAGGAGAGACCCAGTACTTC. It encodes CSVIPRGGETQYF.

This clone has just one count. The chain is built from TRBV28 and TRBJ1-5; D not certain. Germline values: CDR1 MDHEN, CDR2 SYDVKM. Trimming took off 6 bases at V and 10 bases at J, with 16 bases between the two ends. CDR3 length: 13 residues. In DNA form, the CDR3 reads TGTGCCAGCAGACCCAGCCCCGGAGGACCCCAGCATTTT. Encoded protein: CASRPSPGGPQHF.

The chain combines TRBV11-2 with TRBJ2-3, with D possibly TRBD1 on 6 matching bases. With 5 bases removed from V and 9 bases from J, the gap between germline ends came to 12 bases. Germline V gene sequence: CDR1 SGHAT, CDR2 FQNNGV. This CDR3 is built from 12 residues. The CDR3: CASSPGERTQYF. As DNA, the CDR3 is TGTGCCAGCAGCCCAGGGGAGAGGACGCAGTATTTT. Together with reference TRBV11-2 and TRBJ2-3, the CDR3 gives the full variable domain: EAGVAQSPRYKIIEKRQSVAFWCNPISGHATLYWYQQILGQGPKLLIQFQNNGVVDDSQLPKDRFSAERLKGVDSTLKIQPAKLEDSAVYLCASSPGERTQYFGPGTRLTVL.

This rearrangement joins TRBV2 to TRBJ2-3, with D hard to call. V was trimmed by 4 bases and J by 3 bases, leaving 11 bases between them. This CDR3 is built from 14 residues. Germline V CDR1 and CDR2: SNHLY, FYNNEI. This chain's CDR3 is CASSALGWTDTQYF. The DNA for the CDR3 is TGTGCCAGCAGTGCGTTGGGGTGGACAGATACGCAGTATTTT. The full variable domain, completed using reference TRBV2 and TRBJ2-3, is EPEVTQTPSHQVTQMGQEVILRCVPISNHLYFYWYRQILGQKVEFLVSFYNNEISEKSEIFDDQFSVERPDGSNFTLKIRSTKLEDSAMYFCASSALGWTDTQYFGPGTRLTVL.

The chain is built from TRBV9 and TRBJ2-5, with TRBD1 identical over 7 bases. CDR1 and CDR2 (germline): SGDLS, YYNGEE. CDR3 size: 15 residues. V lost 4 bases to trimming and J lost 4 bases; unmatched junction nucleotides: 10. Here the CDR3 reads CASSLRTGQGETQYF. The CDR3 coding sequence is TGTGCCAGCAGCTTAAGGACAGGCCAGGGAGAGACCCAGTACTTC.

This chain links TRBV7-7 with TRBJ2-7; D is undetermined. The CDR3 spans 17 residues. CDR1 SSHAT and CDR2 FNYEAQ come from the germline V gene (reference sequence). The CDR3 reads CASSLPPPVEVSYEQYV. The CDR3 DNA reads TGTGCTAGCAGCTTACCACCACCCGTCGAGGTGTCCTACGAGCAGTACGTC.

The genes are TRBV6-5 and TRBJ2-7, with 9 bases that match TRBD1. CDR1 is MNHEY, CDR2 SVGAGI, per germline. This CDR3 has 15 residues. Unmatched junction bases numbered 10, after V lost 6 bases and J lost 4 bases. The CDR3 DNA reads as TGTGCCAGCAGCTCCCCCGGGACAGGGAAATACGAGCAGTACTTC. Protein product: CASSSPGTGKYEQYF.